These 23 T cell receptor beta chains originate from one sample sequenced in a study of shared clonotypes between healthy human individuals. TCRdb's table, derived via immunoSEQ multiplex PCR, lists solely in-frame clones and lacks some. This table has some 1 million clones, approximately 70% appearing once. Sequencing used memory CD4+ T cells sorted from blood. The subset denotes: CD45RA-negative fraction. The source of these receptors is a young man in good health.

V is TRBV6-5 and J is TRBJ1-5; D uncertain. Trimming shortened V by 6 bases and J by 3 bases, and 12 bases separated the two germline ends. The CDR3 is 14 amino acids. Germline loops: CDR1 MNHEY, CDR2 SVGAGI. The CDR3 coding sequence is TGTGCCAGCAGACCTCGGGAGTTCAATCAGCCCCAGCATTTT. Translated: CASRPREFNQPQHF.

The gene calls are TRBV30 and TRBJ2-7; 9 nucleotides agree with TRBD2. Trimming took 2 bases from V and 6 from J; bases not matched to a gene: 8. This CDR3 is built from 14 residues. Germline CDR1 GTSNPN, CDR2 SVGIG (reference sequence). The CDR3 reads CAWSTGLALAEQYF. As DNA, the CDR3 is TGTGCCTGGAGTACGGGACTAGCTCTTGCCGAGCAGTACTTC.

A few counts support this clone. V is TRBV9 and J is TRBJ1-5; the D gene is possibly TRBD1 (6 bases). There are 14 residues in the CDR3. V shed 4 bases and J shed 3 bases, with 11 bases lying between them. Germline CDR1 and CDR2: SGDLS and YYNGEE. The DNA for the CDR3 is TGTGCCAGCAGCCGAGAGGGGGACAATCAGCCCCAGCATTTT. This sequence encodes CASSREGDNQPQHF.

V and J are TRBV2 and TRBJ1-5; 8 positions match TRBD1. The V gene's germline CDR1 is SNHLY and CDR2 FYNNEI. The CDR3 is made up of 15 amino acids. The V gene end was trimmed by 6 bases and the J gene end by 3 bases; junction bases not matched to a gene: 7. CDR3 sequence (DNA): TGTGCCAGCAGCCTGACAGGGGTCGTCAATCAGCCCCAGCATTTT. Translating it yields CASSLTGVVNQPQHF.

Notes on this clone: Given a much more abundant clone one base away, this may be a read error. Different DNA sequences within this sample yield the same CDR3. V usage is TRBV10-3 and J usage is TRBJ2-3; D is undetermined. Germline CDR1 and CDR2: ENHRY and SYGVKD. This CDR3 contains 11 residues. Trimming stripped 3 bases from V and 4 bases from J, with 2 bases between. The CDR3 spells CAISEADTQYF. CDR3 DNA: TGTGCCATCAGTGAAGCAGATACGCAGTATTTT.

This clone was detected only a few times. V and J are TRBV5-6 and TRBJ2-2; D unresolved. This CDR3 has 15 residues. V lost 4 bases, J lost 1 base, and 11 bases lay in between. Germline CDR1 reads SGHDT; CDR2 reads YYEEEE. CDR3: CASSPHPENTGELFF. The CDR3 DNA sequence: TGTGCCAGCAGCCCGCACCCCGAGAACACCGGGGAGCTGTTTTTT.

V is TRBV4-1 and J is TRBJ2-3; 11 nucleotides align to TRBD2. V trimming: 1 base; J trimming: 4 bases; junction bases outside the gene matches: 7. Germline loops: CDR1 MGHRA, CDR2 YSYEKL. This CDR3 contains 17 residues. This CDR3 is CASSQGPLAGGSDTQYF. The CDR3 coding sequence is TGCGCCAGCAGCCAAGGTCCTCTAGCGGGGGGCTCAGATACGCAGTATTTT.

This clone was detected only a few times. The chain carries TRBV11-2 and TRBJ1-5, with a tentative D call TRBD1 (6 bases). V lost 11 bases and J 0 bases, leaving 29 bases between the germline ends. Germline values: CDR1 SGHAT, CDR2 FQNNGV. The CDR3 extends over 19 amino acids. CDR3 sequence reads: CALNLGGPRGGDSNQPQHF. The CDR3 nucleotides are TGTGCCTTAAATCTAGGGGGGCCCCGAGGAGGCGATAGCAATCAGCCCCAGCATTTT.

The V call is TRBV14, the J call TRBJ2-7; TRBD1 agrees at 9 bases. The V and J ends lost 4 bases and 4 bases, in that order; junction bases with no gene match: 8. Per the germline V gene, CDR1 is SGHDN and CDR2 is FVKESK. The CDR3 totals 15 residues. CDR3 DNA sequence: TGTGCCAGCAGCCGGAGGGACAGGGCGCCTTACGAGCAGTACTTC. Protein sequence: CASSRRDRAPYEQYF.

This chain joins TRBV2 and TRBJ2-1, with D possibly being TRBD2 (5 bases). CDR1 is SNHLY, CDR2 FYNNEI, per germline. Between the trimmed V and J ends, which lost 3 bases and 7 bases, there was a span of 16 bases. This CDR3 has 15 residues. The CDR3 here is CASSDRPGMGNEQFF. In DNA, the CDR3 is TGTGCCAGCAGTGACCGACCGGGGATGGGGAATGAGCAGTTCTTC.

The chain employs TRBV2 and TRBJ2-7, with a possible D match to TRBD1 (6 bases). The germline gives CDR1 SNHLY, CDR2 FYNNEI. Between the trimmed V and J ends, which lost 10 bases and 13 bases, there was a span of 26 bases. The CDR3 sequence is 13 residues long. This CDR3 reads CATSRRDTRNPYF. DNA of the CDR3: TGTGCCACCTCCCGCCGGGACACCCGTAATCCTTACTTC.

This clone has only a few counts. The genes are TRBV25-1 and TRBJ2-6; the match to TRBD1 covers 9 bases. Germline loops: CDR1 MGHDK, CDR2 SYGVNS. This CDR3 contains 18 residues. After removal of 4 bases from V and 2 bases from J, the junction contained 9 bases not matched to a gene. In DNA, the CDR3 is TGTGCCAGCAGTGGACGGGACAGGGTTTTCGCTGGGGCCAACGTCCTGACTTTC. Translating gives CASSGRDRVFAGANVLTF.

In its sample, this clone was seen a few times. A far larger clone differs by one base, so this is likely a read error. The same CDR3 also results from other DNA sequences found in this sample. The chain joins TRBV7-3 to TRBJ1-1; D ambiguous. This CDR3 has 13 amino acids. The V gene's germline CDR1 is SGHTA and CDR2 FQGTGA. V was trimmed by 0 bases and J by 1 base, leaving 3 bases between them. CDR3 in DNA: TGTGCCAGCAGCTTAACAGCGAACACTGAAGCTTTCTTT. Protein product: CASSLTANTEAFF.

The chain uses TRBV6-5 and TRBJ2-5; D might be TRBD1 (5 bases). Germline values: CDR1 MNHEY, CDR2 SVGAGI. The CDR3 loop spans 14 amino acids. Deletions cut 6 bases from V and 4 bases from J, with 15 bases between. The CDR3 sequence: CASRPTGFLETQYF. CDR3 nucleotides: TGTGCCAGCAGACCAACAGGATTCCTAGAGACCCAGTACTTC.

The chain couples TRBV11-2 to TRBJ2-1; 10 positions match TRBD1. After removal of 6 bases from V and 6 bases from J, the junction contained 11 bases not matched to a gene. Germline V gives CDR1 SGHAT, CDR2 FQNNGV. There are 16 residues in the CDR3. The CDR3 DNA is TGTGCCAGCAGTAGGGACCGGCGGGACAGGGGCAATGAGCAGTTCTTC. Protein sequence: CASSRDRRDRGNEQFF.

V usage is TRBV5-6 and J usage is TRBJ2-1; 9 bases agree with TRBD1. The J segment lost 2 bases and the V segment lost 4 bases, leaving 10 bases of the junction unmatched. Germline V gives CDR1 SGHDT, CDR2 YYEEEE. The CDR3 is made up of 17 amino acids. CDR3 bases: TGTGCCAGCAGCCATCGCCTCACAGGGGGCGCCTACAATGAGCAGTTCTTC. As protein: CASSHRLTGGAYNEQFF.

This clone was observed a handful of times. The J gene is TRBJ1-5, the V gene TRBV2; D remains ambiguous. Per germline, CDR1 SNHLY and CDR2 FYNNEI. Trimming took off 8 bases at V and 11 bases at J, with 13 bases between the two ends. CDR3 length equals 11 residues. The CDR3 DNA is TGTGCCAGCGCCCGCTTTGAAGCCCAGCATTTT. This codes for CASARFEAQHF.

The chain employs TRBV5-4 and TRBJ1-3; D unresolved. The length of the CDR3 is 15 residues. CDR1 is SGHNT and CDR2 is YYREEE in the germline V gene (reference sequence). Trimming stripped 0 bases from V and 4 bases from J, with 11 bases between. The CDR3, as DNA: TGTGCCAGCAGCTTGGATCCGGGATCAGGAAACACCATATATTTT. It encodes CASSLDPGSGNTIYF.

The CDR3 loop is CASLRSLTEAFF. The CDR3 nucleotides read TGTGCCAGCCTAAGGTCGTTGACTGAAGCTTTCTTT. The J gene is TRBJ1-1, the V gene TRBV6-6; D is undetermined. The CDR3 is made up of 12 amino acids. Trimming took off 8 bases at V and 5 bases at J, with 12 bases between the two ends. Per the germline V gene, CDR1 is MNHNY and CDR2 is SVGAGI (reference sequence).

The chain couples TRBV6-6 to TRBJ1-3; D is uncertain. V gave up 2 bases and J gave up 4 bases, with 12 bases separating them. Germline CDR1 MNHNY, CDR2 SVGAGI (reference sequence). The CDR3 spans 15 residues. CDR3 amino acids: CASSYIGSEGNTIYF. The CDR3 nucleotides are TGTGCCAGCAGTTACATTGGGAGCGAAGGAAACACCATATATTTT.

The rearrangement uses TRBV7-2 and TRBJ2-3; 8 bases map to TRBD2. The CDR3 runs to 16 residues. CDR1 SGHTA and CDR2 FQGNSA come from the germline V gene. The J segment lost 4 bases and the V segment lost 3 bases, leaving 9 bases of the junction unmatched. The CDR3: CASSFNLAGSPDTQYF. For the CDR3, the DNA is TGTGCCAGCAGCTTCAACTTAGCGGGAAGTCCAGATACGCAGTATTTT.

The V gene is TRBV5-4, the J gene TRBJ2-7; TRBD2 matches 11 bases. CDR3 length: 15 residues. Germline CDR1 SGHNT, CDR2 YYREEE (reference sequence). V trimming: 2 bases; J trimming: 5 bases; junction bases outside the gene matches: 6. CDR3 region: CASSFRTSGYDEQYF. In DNA form, the CDR3 reads TGTGCCAGCAGCTTTAGGACTAGCGGGTACGACGAGCAGTACTTC.

In this sample, this clone turned up a few times. The rearrangement uses TRBV9 and TRBJ2-6; 8 positions agree with TRBD2. Germline values: CDR1 SGDLS, CDR2 YYNGEE. The V and J ends lost 1 base and 0 bases, in that order; junction bases with no gene match: 6. CDR3 length: 18 residues. CDR3 sequence: CASSVSAGGGSGANVLTF. In DNA form, the CDR3 reads TGTGCCAGCAGCGTATCGGCGGGGGGAGGCTCTGGGGCCAACGTCCTGACTTTC.